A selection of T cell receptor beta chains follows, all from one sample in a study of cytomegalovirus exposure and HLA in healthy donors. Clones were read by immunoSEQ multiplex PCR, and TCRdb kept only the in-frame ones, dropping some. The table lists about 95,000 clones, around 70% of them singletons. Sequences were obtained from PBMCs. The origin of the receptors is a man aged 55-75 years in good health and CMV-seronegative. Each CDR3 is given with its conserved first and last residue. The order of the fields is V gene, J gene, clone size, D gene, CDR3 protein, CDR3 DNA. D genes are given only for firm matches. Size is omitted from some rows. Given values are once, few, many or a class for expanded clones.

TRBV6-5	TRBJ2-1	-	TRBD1	CASSFRTGGRNNEQFF	TGTGCCAGCAGTTTCCGGACAGGGGGCAGAAACAATGAGCAGTTCTTC
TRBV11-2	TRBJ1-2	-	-	CASSLDFDGARGYTF	TGTGCCAGCAGCTTAGATTTTGACGGAGCTCGCGGCTACACCTTC
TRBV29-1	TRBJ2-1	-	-	CSVSGPSYNEQFF	TGCAGCGTTAGCGGGCCCTCCTACAATGAGCAGTTCTTC
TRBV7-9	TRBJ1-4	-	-	CASSEVGRGEKLFF	TGTGCCAGCAGCGAAGTGGGTCGAGGTGAAAAACTGTTTTTT
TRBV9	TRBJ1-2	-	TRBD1	CASSVVGGSFNYGYTF	TGTGCCAGCAGCGTAGTAGGGGGCAGCTTTAACTATGGCTACACCTTC
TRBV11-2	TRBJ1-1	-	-	CASSLDVRGTVLKSFF	TGTGCCAGCAGCTTAGACGTTCGGGGGACCGTTCTGAAGTCGTTCTTT
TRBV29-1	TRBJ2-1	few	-	CSAIIGVNEQFF	TGCAGCGCCATCATAGGAGTCAATGAGCAGTTCTTC
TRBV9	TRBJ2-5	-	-	CASSVGAARSTQYF	TGTGCCAGCAGCGTAGGAGCGGCCCGTTCGACCCAGTACTTC
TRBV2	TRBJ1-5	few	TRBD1	CASGGTGANQPQHF	TGTGCCAGCGGGGGGACAGGCGCCAATCAGCCCCAGCATTTT
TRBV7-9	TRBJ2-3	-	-	CASLPGGGPASHTQYF	TGTGCCAGCCTCCCGGGCGGGGGCCCTGCATCGCATACGCAGTATTTT